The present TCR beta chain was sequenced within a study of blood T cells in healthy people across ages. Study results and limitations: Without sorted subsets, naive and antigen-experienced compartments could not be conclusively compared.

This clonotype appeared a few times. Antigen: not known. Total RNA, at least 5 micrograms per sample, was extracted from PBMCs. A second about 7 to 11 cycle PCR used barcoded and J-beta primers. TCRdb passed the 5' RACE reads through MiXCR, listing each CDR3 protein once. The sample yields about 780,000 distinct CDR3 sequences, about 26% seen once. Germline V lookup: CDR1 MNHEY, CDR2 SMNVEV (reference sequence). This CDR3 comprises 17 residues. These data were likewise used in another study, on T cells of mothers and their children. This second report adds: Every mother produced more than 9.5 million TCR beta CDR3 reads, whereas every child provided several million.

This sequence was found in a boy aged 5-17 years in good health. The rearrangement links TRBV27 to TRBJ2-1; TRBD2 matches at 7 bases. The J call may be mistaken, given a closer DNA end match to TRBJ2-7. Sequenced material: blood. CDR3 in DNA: TGTGCCAGCAGTTTATCGGTTGGTACTAGCGAGTACTACGAGCAGTACTTC. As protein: CASSLSVGTSEYYEQYF.